This T cell receptor beta chain came from a study of blood T cell repertoires in COVID-19. This CDR3 has 11 amino acids. In germline, CDR1 is MNHEY, CDR2 SVGAGI. Trimming at V came to 9 bases and at J to 10 bases, leaving 7 bases not matched to a gene. Researchers sorted participants into cohorts using their self-reported clinical history. Only in-frame clones appear in the TCRdb table, and some are missing; sequencing was by immunoSEQ multiplex PCR. The repertoire holds approximately 210,000 clones, with 82% as singletons. This chain connects TRBV6-5 to TRBJ1-2; TRBD1 matches 8 bases. The TCR was taken from a woman aged 55-69 years who had recovered from COVID-19. Sequencing was carried out using PBMCs or T cells enriched from blood (not recorded which). The CDR3 DNA is TGTGCCAGTGGACAGGGAGAATTCTACACCTTC. Its protein product is CASGQGEFYTF.